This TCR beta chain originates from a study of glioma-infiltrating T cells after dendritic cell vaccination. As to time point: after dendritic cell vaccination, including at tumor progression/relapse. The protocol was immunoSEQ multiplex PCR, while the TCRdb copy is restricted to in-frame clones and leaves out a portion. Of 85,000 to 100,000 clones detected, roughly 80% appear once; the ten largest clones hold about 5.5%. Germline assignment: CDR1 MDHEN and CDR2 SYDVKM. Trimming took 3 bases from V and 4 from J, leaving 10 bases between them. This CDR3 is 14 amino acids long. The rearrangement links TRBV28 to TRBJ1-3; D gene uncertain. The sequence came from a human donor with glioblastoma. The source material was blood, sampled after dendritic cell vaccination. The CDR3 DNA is TGTGCCAGCAGTTTCCAGGATTTGGGAAACACCATATATTTT. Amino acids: CASSFQDLGNTIYF.